A selection of T cell receptor beta chains follows, all from one sample in a study of breast tumors, draining lymph nodes, adjacent tissues. TCRdb itself ran the multiplex PCR reads through MiXCR, one entry per CDR3 protein. The sample has approximately 13,000 distinct CDR3 sequences, roughly 50% seen once. The specimen was tumor-adjacent breast tissue. The receptors stem from a female donor with breast cancer. Some clones in this sample may be carry-over from other donors' samples. Both conserved end residues are part of each CDR3. Fields, in order: J gene, D gene, clone size, V gene, CDR3 DNA, CDR3 protein. The D gene is left open where the match is weak. Clone size is shown for a subset of rows, as once, few, many or a class of expanded clone.

J: TRBJ2-7
D: TRBD1
size: NA
V: TRBV10-3
DNA: TGTGCCATCAGTGAGAGGGGGACAGCTTCCTACGAGCAGTACTTC
CDR3: CAISERGTASYEQYF

J: TRBJ1-5
D: NA
size: NA
V: TRBV12-3/TRBV12-4
DNA: TGTGCCAGCAGTTTTGAGCTCCAGGGGCAGCCCCAGCATTTT
CDR3: CASSFELQGQPQHF

J: TRBJ2-3
D: NA
size: NA
V: TRBV20-1
DNA: TGCAGTGCTAGAGAGGCTACGCAGTATTTT
CDR3: CSAREATQYF

J: TRBJ2-3
D: TRBD2
size: large
V: TRBV7-9
DNA: TGTGCCAGCAGCCAAGCGGGAAGGGCAGATACGCAGTATTTT
CDR3: CASSQAGRADTQYF

J: TRBJ1-3
D: NA
size: medium-sized
V: TRBV9
DNA: TGTGCCAGCAGCCTCAACGACGGGGCTTCTGGAAACACCATATATTTT
CDR3: CASSLNDGASGNTIYF

J: TRBJ1-2
D: TRBD1
size: NA
V: TRBV7-9
DNA: TGTGCCAGCATCCAAGGACCGGGACAGGGGTTTTTGGACTATGGCTACACCTTC
CDR3: CASIQGPGQGFLDYGYTF

J: TRBJ2-7
D: NA
size: medium-sized
V: TRBV20-1
DNA: TGCAGTGCTAGAGATCAGCCCAGACAGCACTCCTACGAGCAGTACTTC
CDR3: CSARDQPRQHSYEQYF

J: TRBJ2-3
D: TRBD2
size: NA
V: TRBV9
DNA: TGTGCCAGCAAAAGGGGGACTAGCGGTTCCCCAGATACGCAGTATTTT
CDR3: CASKRGTSGSPDTQYF

J: TRBJ2-6
D: NA
size: once
V: TRBV2
DNA: TGTGCCAGCAGTGAAATGATGGCTGGGGCCAACGTCCTGACTTTC
CDR3: CASSEMMAGANVLTF

J: TRBJ2-3
D: TRBD1
size: NA
V: TRBV7-2
DNA: TGTGCCAGCAGCCAGGACAGGGGCCCCACAGATACGCAGTATTTT
CDR3: CASSQDRGPTDTQYF

J: TRBJ1-5
D: TRBD1
size: few
V: TRBV20-1
DNA: TGCAGTGCTAGAGTAGGGACAGGGGGCTATCAGCCCCAGCATTTT
CDR3: CSARVGTGGYQPQHF

J: TRBJ2-1
D: TRBD2
size: NA
V: TRBV29-1
DNA: TGCAGCGTCCGGGAGGGAGGGAATGAGCAGTTCTTC
CDR3: CSVREGGNEQFF

J: TRBJ2-3
D: NA
size: medium-sized
V: TRBV12-3/TRBV12-4
DNA: TGTGCCAGCAGCCCGGGGGGCCACACAGATACGCAGTATTTT
CDR3: CASSPGGHTDTQYF

J: TRBJ2-7
D: NA
size: NA
V: TRBV7-3
DNA: TGTGCCAGCAGCTTAACGGGGGGGCACGGCGCCTACGAGCAGTACTTC
CDR3: CASSLTGGHGAYEQYF

J: TRBJ1-5
D: NA
size: NA
V: TRBV12-3/TRBV12-4
DNA: TGTACCAGCAGTCCCCACGGGTTGGGGAGTAATCAGCCCCAGCATTTT
CDR3: CTSSPHGLGSNQPQHF

J: TRBJ2-5
D: NA
size: NA
V: TRBV7-8
DNA: TGTGCCATTCGACTCGGGGAGACCCAGTACTTC
CDR3: CAIRLGETQYF

J: TRBJ2-3
D: NA
size: NA
V: TRBV5-1
DNA: TGCGCCAGCAGCCTCGAAGGAGCGGAAGGCCCTCAGGCAGATACGCAGTATTTT
CDR3: CASSLEGAEGPQADTQYF

J: TRBJ2-2
D: NA
size: NA
V: TRBV29-1
DNA: TGCAGCGTTGGGTACGGGGAGCTGTTTTTT
CDR3: CSVGYGELFF

J: TRBJ1-2
D: TRBD1
size: NA
V: TRBV6-1
DNA: TGTGCCAGCTCCATTGACAGGGGGCTTGGCTACACCTTC
CDR3: CASSIDRGLGYTF

J: TRBJ2-7
D: TRBD1
size: few
V: TRBV15
DNA: TGTGCCACCAGCAGAGATCTACAGGGGGTCCACGAGCAGTACTTC
CDR3: CATSRDLQGVHEQYF

J: TRBJ2-7
D: TRBD2
size: few
V: TRBV2
DNA: TGTGCCAGCAGTGAACTAGCGGGGGGTAACTACGAGCAGTACTTC
CDR3: CASSELAGGNYEQYF

J: TRBJ1-2
D: TRBD1
size: few
V: TRBV12-3/TRBV12-4
DNA: TGTGCCAGCAGTTTAGGACAGGGAGACTATGGCTACACCTTC
CDR3: CASSLGQGDYGYTF

J: TRBJ1-2
D: TRBD1
size: medium-sized
V: TRBV6-5
DNA: TGTGCCAGCAGTTATGCCCGACAGGGACAAGGGGGCTACACCTTC
CDR3: CASSYARQGQGGYTF

J: TRBJ2-3
D: NA
size: medium-sized
V: TRBV20-1
DNA: TGCAGTGCCCCATTGGCTAGCTTCACAGATACGCAGTATTTT
CDR3: CSAPLASFTDTQYF

J: TRBJ1-1
D: NA
size: many
V: TRBV29-1
DNA: TGCAGCGCCCACGGTTGGGTGAACACTGAAGCTTTCTTT
CDR3: CSAHGWVNTEAFF

J: TRBJ2-7
D: TRBD2
size: NA
V: TRBV11-3
DNA: TGTGCCAGCAGCTCCAAGCGGGAAGGTGAGCAGTACTTC
CDR3: CASSSKREGEQYF

J: TRBJ2-1
D: TRBD2
size: many
V: TRBV2
DNA: TGTGCCAGCAGTCCCCAGGGACTAGCGGGACACAATGAGCAGTTCTTC
CDR3: CASSPQGLAGHNEQFF

J: TRBJ2-3
D: NA
size: NA
V: TRBV7-2
DNA: TGTGCCAGCAGCTTAGGCGGGGAGGGGGAGGGTTCTGCGCAGTATTTT
CDR3: CASSLGGEGEGSAQYF

J: TRBJ2-3
D: TRBD2
size: NA
V: TRBV14
DNA: TGTGCCAGCAGCTATTGGACTAGCGGGAGCACAGATACGCAGTATTTT
CDR3: CASSYWTSGSTDTQYF

J: TRBJ2-7
D: NA
size: NA
V: TRBV20-1
DNA: TGCAGTGCAAGTGTTGGGAGCTCCTACGAGCAGTACTTC
CDR3: CSASVGSSYEQYF

J: TRBJ2-4
D: TRBD1
size: many
V: TRBV19
DNA: TGTGACAGGGGCGGAAAAAACATTCAGTACTTC
CDR3: CDRGGKNIQYF

J: TRBJ2-3
D: NA
size: medium-sized
V: TRBV10-2
DNA: TGCGCCAGCAGGAGGGGGGAGAGCACAGATACGCAGTATTTT
CDR3: CASRRGESTDTQYF